The 30 T cell receptor beta chains below were found in one sample sequenced in a study of T cells in Graves' hyperthyroidism and ophthalmopathy (dated by TCRdb to the late 2010s). Library creation used multiplex PCR. Sequenced using an Illumina HiSeq 2000. The TCR beta CDR3 regions were amplified from the RNA transcripts. A first-round RT-PCR of the TCR CDR3 used the HTBI primer set with the Qiagen OneStep RT-PCR kit. TCRdb applied fastp at Q25 and MiXCR to the public reads, then kept only in-frame beta chains. CDR3 protein duplicates are merged, each entry listing the most common genes and DNA. The sample includes hundreds of thousands of distinct CDR3 sequences, with about 20% observed a single time. The biggest ten clones account for approximately 50% of the sample. The material sequenced was blood. The receptors come from a man aged 40-49 years with Graves' ophthalmopathy.

The gene calls are TRBV14 and TRBJ2-5; D is ambiguous. Germline loops: CDR1 SGHDN, CDR2 FVKESK. With 4 bases removed from V and 1 base from J, the gap between germline ends came to 10 bases. The CDR3 is 14 amino acids. The CDR3 spells CASSPLGTQETQYF. The CDR3 DNA sequence: TGTGCCAGCAGCCCTCTGGGAACCCAAGAGACCCAGTACTTC.

This chain links TRBV4-2 with TRBJ1-4; D not resolved. V lost 6 bases and J lost 1, with 12 bases in between. The length of the CDR3 is 15 residues. Germline V gene lookup returns CDR1 LGHNA and CDR2 YNFKEQ. CDR3 sequence: CASRLTAVTNEKLFF. As DNA, the CDR3 is TGTGCCAGCAGGCTCACAGCGGTAACTAATGAAAAACTGTTTTTT.

J is TRBJ2-1 and V is TRBV18, with TRBD1 matching over 11 bases. CDR1 and CDR2 (germline): KGHSH, LQKENI. Germline trimming cut 6 bases from V and 4 bases from J; bases unmatched to any gene: 14. The CDR3 has 18 residues. The CDR3 bases are TGTGCCAGCTCCCTAATTCAGACCGGGACAGGGGGATACAATGAGCAGTTCTTC. Translation: CASSLIQTGTGGYNEQFF.

This clonotype was seen more than once but under ten times. V and J are TRBV28 and TRBJ2-1; D possibly uses TRBD1 or TRBD2 (6 bases each). The V gene's germline CDR1 is MDHEN and CDR2 SYDVKM. The CDR3 totals 11 residues. V was clipped by 3 bases and J by 12 bases, with 9 bases between them. CDR3 DNA: TGTGCCAGCAGTTTGGGGGGCAGGCAGTTCTTC. This encodes CASSLGGRQFF.

The chain joins TRBV29-1 to TRBJ2-1, with D possibly being TRBD2 (6 bases). The germline V gene encodes CDR1 SQVTM and CDR2 ANQGSEA. Trimming took off 3 bases at V and 12 bases at J, with 21 bases between the two ends. The CDR3 spans 14 residues. CDR3: CSVDVVAGSWVQFF. The DNA of the CDR3 is TGCAGCGTTGACGTGGTGGCGGGATCCTGGGTGCAGTTCTTC.

This clonotype has at least ten counts. The chain recombines TRBV2 with TRBJ2-3, with 7 nucleotides matching TRBD2. The CDR3 contains 14 residues. Germline CDR1 is SNHLY and CDR2 is FYNNEI. V lost 5 bases to trimming and J lost 0 bases; unmatched junction nucleotides: 2. CDR3 DNA: TGTGCCAGCAGTCTAGCGGTTAGCACAGATACGCAGTATTTT. As protein: CASSLAVSTDTQYF.

The sample holds many counts of this clonotype. The V and J genes are TRBV18 and TRBJ1-1; D call uncertain. In germline, CDR1 is KGHSH, CDR2 LQKENI. The CDR3 is 16 residues long. V lost 0 bases and J lost 6, with 17 bases in between. The DNA for the CDR3 is TGTGCCAGCTCACCACCCAACATTAGGGTCGGAGCTGAAGCTTTCTTT. It yields the protein CASSPPNIRVGAEAFF. Full variable domain (missing parts from reference TRBV18 and TRBJ1-1): NAGVMQNPRHLVRRRGQEARLRCSPMKGHSHVYWYRQLPEEGLKFMVYLQKENIIDESGMPKERFSAEFPKEGPSILRIQQVVRGDSAAYFCASSPPNIRVGAEAFFGQGTRLTVV.

The table lists this clonotype with many counts. The chain is built from TRBV18 and TRBJ2-5; D possibly corresponds to TRBD2 (5 bases). The CDR3 length is 13 residues. The germline V gene encodes CDR1 KGHSH and CDR2 LQKENI. With 0 bases removed from V and 3 bases from J, the gap between germline ends came to 5 bases. DNA for the CDR3: TGTGCCAGCTCACCACCTAGCGAAGAGACCCAGTACTTC. Translation gives CASSPPSEETQYF.

This clonotype came up many times. The chain recombines TRBV6-1 with TRBJ2-7; either TRBD1 or TRBD2 may supply D (6 bases each). Germline V CDR1 and CDR2: MNHNS, SASEGT. The CDR3 sequence is 16 residues long. V lost 2 bases, J lost 3 bases, and 17 bases lay in between. CDR3 sequence (DNA): TGTGCCAGCAGTGAACGGTGGGGGCTAGCGAACTACGAGCAGTACTTC. Protein: CASSERWGLANYEQYF.

V is TRBV6-1 and J is TRBJ2-6; D is unresolved. The germline CDR1 and CDR2 sequences are MNHNS and SASEGT. CDR3 length: 14 amino acids. Trimming took off 2 bases at V and 4 bases at J, with 6 bases between the two ends. This chain's CDR3 is CASSELPGANVLTF. The CDR3 DNA is TGTGCCAGCAGTGAACTACCAGGGGCCAACGTCCTGACTTTC.

This clonotype was seen repeatedly, ten times or more. The rearrangement uses TRBV20-1 and TRBJ1-2; TRBD1 matches 8 bases. The CDR3 length is 14 residues. V gave up 4 bases and J gave up 8 bases; unmatched junction bases: 12. CDR1 DFQATT and CDR2 SNEGSKA come from the germline V gene (reference sequence). The CDR3 DNA sequence: TGCAGTGCTATGCAGGGGGCGGTCAGACAAGGCTACACCTTC. Protein product: CSAMQGAVRQGYTF.

This clonotype has a handful of counts. V gene TRBV7-6 combines with J gene TRBJ2-7, with 10 bases identical to TRBD2. The CDR3 has 17 amino acids. With 1 base clipped from V and 0 bases from J, the junction kept 6 bases outside the gene matches. Looked up from germline, CDR1 is SGHVS and CDR2 is FNYEAQ. CDR3 in DNA: TGTGCCAGCAGCTTAGGGCCCCCTAGCGGGAGCTCCTACGAGCAGTACTTC. Protein product: CASSLGPPSGSSYEQYF.

In DNA, the CDR3 is TGCGCCAGCAGCTCCGGTGGGGGCCCTGGAAACACCATATATTTT. This encodes CASSSGGGPGNTIYF. The V and J genes are TRBV5-1 and TRBJ1-3; possible D gene TRBD1, 6 bases. The CDR3 has 15 residues. Trimming shortened V by 3 bases and J by 2 bases, and 12 bases separated the two germline ends. Germline assignment: CDR1 SGHRS and CDR2 YFSETQ.

Notes on this clonotype: Compared with germline, one end of the junction differs, possibly owing to a read error. The chain recombines TRBV27 with TRBJ1-2, with 8 nucleotides matching TRBD1. In germline, CDR1 is MNHEY, CDR2 SMNVEV (reference sequence). The CDR3 loop spans 14 amino acids. CDR3 loop: CVSTTRQGNYGYTF. The CDR3, as DNA: TGTGTCAGCACAACTCGACAGGGGAACTATGGCTACACCTTC.

This clonotype was found a few times. This chain connects TRBV4-1 to TRBJ2-2; 8 bases map to TRBD1. V was pared by 1 base and J by 6 bases, with 7 bases of the junction left unmatched. Germline V gene lookup returns CDR1 MGHRA and CDR2 YSYEKL. The CDR3 sequence is 16 residues long. The CDR3 sequence is CASSQGAGGAAGELFF. The CDR3 coding sequence is TGCGCCAGCAGCCAAGGGGCAGGGGGCGCGGCCGGGGAGCTGTTTTTT.

This clonotype was seen many times. V and J are TRBV11-2 and TRBJ2-1; 7 nucleotides align to TRBD2. There are 17 residues in the CDR3. The V gene's germline CDR1 is SGHAT and CDR2 FQNNGV. V lost 0 bases to trimming and J lost 5 bases; unmatched junction nucleotides: 10. CDR3 bases: TGTGCCAGCAGCTTAGAAGACCCGGGAGGTCTCGACAATGAGCAGTTCTTC. Translation: CASSLEDPGGLDNEQFF.

The rearrangement links TRBV7-3 to TRBJ2-3, with TRBD2 matching over 11 bases. Germline CDR1 SGHTA, CDR2 FQGTGA. This CDR3 is built from 18 residues. After removal of 3 bases from V and 1 base from J, the junction contained 9 bases not matched to a gene. The CDR3 DNA follows: TGTGCCAGCAGCTTTTTGGGTAGCGGGGGGGCGGGCACAGATACGCAGTATTTT. This encodes CASSFLGSGGAGTDTQYF.

This clonotype was found a few times. V is TRBV20-1 and J is TRBJ1-1; D might be TRBD1 (5 bases). V was shortened by 0 bases and J by 3 bases, with 14 bases between the two germline ends. Germline V gene sequence: CDR1 DFQATT, CDR2 SNEGSKA (reference sequence). The CDR3 length is 15 residues. The DNA of the CDR3 is TGCAGTGCTAGAGATGTCGGGGGATCGTACACTGAAGCTTTCTTT. Its protein is CSARDVGGSYTEAFF.

This clonotype was counted many times. The germline gene is not matched at one end of the junction; a read error may be the cause. The chain has TRBV5-1 and TRBJ2-7; TRBD2 matches 11 bases. This CDR3 has 15 amino acids. Germline CDR1 and CDR2: SGHRS and YFSETQ. CDR3 loop: CASSLRLAGTYEQYF. CDR3 nucleotides: TGTGCCAGCAGTTTGCGACTAGCGGGGACCTACGAGCAGTACTTC.

This clonotype came up many times. The chain is built from TRBV7-2 and TRBJ2-5, with unresolved D. CDR1 is SGHTA and CDR2 is FQGNSA in the germline V gene. V was cut by 5 bases and J by 4 bases, with 8 bases left in between. The length of the CDR3 is 12 residues. In DNA, the CDR3 is TGTGCCAGCAGCCTCCGCACAGAGACCCAGTACTTC. Translated, it gives CASSLRTETQYF.

The gene calls are TRBV4-3 and TRBJ2-1; weak D call: TRBD1 (5 bases). Germline CDR1 and CDR2: LGHNA and YSLEER. This CDR3 comprises 16 residues. The V end lost 0 bases, the J end lost 9 bases, and 18 bases lay between the germline ends. The CDR3 bases are TGCGCCAGCAGCCAAGATTGGGATCCATTTGACAGTGAGCAGTTCTTC. It yields the protein CASSQDWDPFDSEQFF.

This clonotype was counted ten times or more. The chain joins TRBV7-2 to TRBJ2-3; TRBD1 might be the D (6 bases). Trimming removed 0 bases from V and 0 bases from J, with 13 bases in between. The CDR3 spans 17 residues. CDR1 and CDR2 from the germline V gene are SGHTA and FQGNSA. CDR3 coding DNA: TGTGCCAGCAGCTTAGCTGATACAGGGTATAGCACAGATACGCAGTATTTT. It yields the protein CASSLADTGYSTDTQYF.

The chain couples TRBV6-1 to TRBJ2-2, with D possibly being TRBD1 or TRBD2 (7 bases each). This CDR3 spans 16 amino acids. Germline loops: CDR1 MNHNS, CDR2 SASEGT. Trimming cost V 6 bases and J 5 bases, with 19 bases left between them. CDR3 amino acids: CASRRTGEGTTGELFF. CDR3 DNA sequence: TGTGCCAGCAGACGCACAGGGGAGGGAACAACCGGGGAGCTGTTTTTT.

This clonotype has ten or more counts. The chain joins TRBV20-1 to TRBJ2-2; 7 bases are shared with TRBD2. V was pared by 0 bases and J by 7 bases, with 5 bases of the junction left unmatched. The CDR3 is 14 amino acids. Germline CDR1 reads DFQATT; CDR2 reads SNEGSKA (reference sequence). CDR3 DNA: TGCAGTGCTAGAGATTCGACTAGCCACGGGGAGCTGTTTTTT. Its protein is CSARDSTSHGELFF.

As to this clonotype: The conserved phenylalanine or tryptophan normally closing the CDR3 is absent here, so this likely arose from a read error. V is TRBV12-3 or TRBV12-4 and J is TRBJ1-2, with no clear D. V was cut by 5 bases and J by 1 base, with 14 bases left in between. The CDR3 runs 15 residues. CDR3 amino acids: CASSPLVLRNYGYTL. CDR3 nucleotides: TGTGCCAGCAGTCCACTGGTCCTCCGTAACTATGGCTACACCCTC.

The chain carries TRBV5-6 and TRBJ1-1, with a tentative D call TRBD1 (6 bases). V was cut by 5 bases and J by 3 bases, with 11 bases left in between. The CDR3 runs to 13 residues. Germline values: CDR1 SGHDT, CDR2 YYEEEE. CDR3 in DNA: TGTGCCAGCAGGGGGGGGGCGGACACTGAAGCTTTCTTT. Amino acids: CASRGGADTEAFF. Full variable domain (missing parts from reference TRBV5-6 and TRBJ1-1): DAGVTQSPTHLIKTRGQQVTLRCSPKSGHDTVSWYQQALGQGPQFIFQYYEEEERQRGNFPDRFSGHQFPNYSSELNVNALLLGDSALYLCASRGGADTEAFFGQGTRLTVV.

This chain connects TRBV4-2 to TRBJ2-7, with D unclear. V was cut by 2 bases and J by 2 bases, with 16 bases left in between. CDR1 is LGHNA, CDR2 YNFKEQ, per germline. CDR3 length equals 16 residues. CDR3 loop: CASSQSNAAIPYEQYF. The CDR3 DNA sequence: TGTGCCAGCAGCCAAAGCAACGCGGCCATTCCCTACGAGCAGTACTTC.

This clonotype was seen ten or more times. This chain joins TRBV11-2 and TRBJ2-5; D not certain. This CDR3 has 14 residues. The germline V gene encodes CDR1 SGHAT and CDR2 FQNNGV. The V and J ends lost 2 bases and 1 base respectively, with 8 bases between them. The CDR3 spells CASSLMQTQETQYF. The CDR3 DNA reads TGTGCCAGCAGCTTAATGCAGACCCAAGAGACCCAGTACTTC. Based on the CDR3 plus reference TRBV11-2 and TRBJ2-5, the full variable domain is EAGVAQSPRYKIIEKRQSVAFWCNPISGHATLYWYQQILGQGPKLLIQFQNNGVVDDSQLPKDRFSAERLKGVDSTLKIQPAKLEDSAVYLCASSLMQTQETQYFGPGTRLLVL.

This clonotype has only a few counts. The J gene is TRBJ1-1, the V gene TRBV7-2; D is unresolved. The CDR3 is made up of 12 amino acids. Germline assignment: CDR1 SGHTA and CDR2 FQGNSA. The ends were cut back, 4 bases at V and 6 bases at J, with 9 bases in the middle. In nucleotides, the CDR3 is TGTGCCAGCAGCTACGGAACGGCTGAAGCTTTCTTT. This sequence encodes CASSYGTAEAFF.

There are many counts of this clonotype. The rearrangement links TRBV5-1 to TRBJ1-1; 7 bases align to TRBD1. V lost 3 bases, J lost 4 bases, and 6 bases stayed unmatched. The CDR3 has 14 residues. Germline values: CDR1 SGHRS, CDR2 YFSETQ. This CDR3 is CASSSTGSGTEAFF. The CDR3 DNA sequence: TGCGCCAGCAGCTCGACAGGGTCGGGCACTGAAGCTTTCTTT.